This passage covers 25 T cell receptor beta chains from one sample sequenced in a study of blood T cell repertoires in COVID-19. Method: immunoSEQ multiplex PCR; TCRdb's copy keeps in-frame clones and lacks some. The sample has 270,000 or so clones; roughly 84% are singletons. Sequenced input: PBMCs or T cells enriched from blood (not recorded which). The receptors come from a woman aged 50 to 65 who had been exposed to COVID-19.

This clone was counted at least ten times. V usage is TRBV18 and J usage is TRBJ2-3; D call uncertain. The CDR3 covers 14 residues. CDR1 is KGHSH and CDR2 is LQKENI in the germline V gene. V lost 5 bases to trimming and J lost 1 base, with 10 bases between them. CDR3 DNA sequence: TGTGCCAGCTCAGATGAGATTCGCACAGATACGCAGTATTTT. It encodes CASSDEIRTDTQYF.

The chain uses TRBV10-3 and TRBJ1-4; D remains unclear. There are 13 residues in the CDR3. Germline loops: CDR1 ENHRY, CDR2 SYGVKD. The ends were cut back, 3 bases at V and 6 bases at J, with 8 bases in the middle. The CDR3: CAISDSSDEKLFF. CDR3 DNA sequence: TGTGCCATCAGTGACTCCAGTGATGAAAAACTGTTTTTT.

The rearrangement links TRBV7-2 to TRBJ1-1, with TRBD1 matching over 9 bases. This CDR3 region has 15 residues. Germline V gene data show CDR1 as SGHTA and CDR2 as FQGNSA. After removal of 4 bases from V and 1 base from J, the junction contained 4 bases not matched to a gene. The CDR3 DNA reads as TGTGCCAGCAGCTATCGGACAGGGGAGAACACTGAAGCTTTCTTT. Protein product: CASSYRTGENTEAFF.

The chain recombines TRBV6-5 with TRBJ1-1; possibly TRBD1 for D (5 bases). Trimming took off 6 bases at V and 1 base at J, with 12 bases between the two ends. CDR1 MNHEY and CDR2 SVGAGI come from the germline V gene. The CDR3 spans 14 residues. CDR3 protein: CASSPGLPNTEAFF. The CDR3 bases are TGTGCCAGCAGCCCGGGACTGCCGAACACTGAAGCTTTCTTT.

The chain couples TRBV5-1 to TRBJ2-2; maybe TRBD1 (6 bases). The CDR3 has 15 residues. Per the germline V gene, CDR1 is SGHRS and CDR2 is YFSETQ. The ends were cut back, 6 bases at V and 0 bases at J, with 12 bases in the middle. CDR3 in amino acids: CASTDRPSNTGELFF. CDR3 sequence (DNA): TGCGCCAGCACAGACAGGCCCTCGAACACCGGGGAGCTGTTTTTT.

The chain employs TRBV6-5 and TRBJ1-2; TRBD1 matches at 9 bases. CDR3 size: 13 residues. The germline CDR1 and CDR2 sequences are MNHEY and SVGAGI. Trimming removed 6 bases from V and 8 bases from J; junction bases left unmatched: 7. The CDR3 here is CASRKSGQGGYTF. DNA of the CDR3: TGTGCCAGCAGGAAGTCGGGACAGGGAGGCTACACCTTC.

The V and J genes are TRBV19 and TRBJ1-1, with D unresolved. Trimming removed 5 bases at V and 0 bases at J, with 10 bases between. The germline V gene has CDR1 LNHDA and CDR2 SQIVND (reference sequence). The CDR3 consists of 14 residues. The CDR3 DNA follows: TGTGCCAGTAGTCGAGGTACATTGAACACTGAAGCTTTCTTT. This sequence encodes CASSRGTLNTEAFF.

The chain uses TRBV5-1 and TRBJ2-3; no reliable D call. CDR1 is SGHRS, CDR2 YFSETQ, per germline. Deletions cut 2 bases from V and 2 bases from J, with 9 bases between. The CDR3 length is 14 residues. Here the CDR3 reads CASSFGPVTDTQYF. The CDR3 nucleotides read TGCGCCAGCAGCTTCGGTCCCGTCACAGATACGCAGTATTTT.

This chain uses TRBV21-1 with TRBJ1-6; TRBD1 reflects the table's D call only, with no check against the DNA. TRBV21-1 is tagged as a pseudogene. The CDR3 runs 16 residues. CDR3 sequence reads: CASSKLWPKYNSPLHF. CDR3 sequence (DNA): TGTGCCAGCAGCAAATTGTGGCCCAAATATAATTCACCCCTCCACTTT.

The genes are TRBV18 and TRBJ2-4, with D possibly matching TRBD1 (5 bases). Trimming cost V 2 bases and J 5 bases, with 13 bases left between them. CDR3 length: 15 residues. From germline, CDR1 is KGHSH and CDR2 LQKENI. The CDR3 here is CASSPELQGQNIQYF. The CDR3 region has the DNA TGTGCCAGCTCACCAGAACTCCAGGGTCAAAACATTCAGTACTTC.

This clone has only one observation. This sequence joins TRBV5-4 and TRBJ1-6, with 7 positions matching TRBD1. Germline values: CDR1 SGHNT, CDR2 YYREEE (reference sequence). Losses at the gene ends were 4 bases for V and 5 bases for J; bases not matched to a gene: 6. CDR3 length equals 15 residues. In DNA form, the CDR3 reads TGTGCCAGCAGCCCTCGGCAGGGGGATAATTCACCCCTCCACTTT. Translated: CASSPRQGDNSPLHF. The full variable domain, rest sourced from reference TRBV5-4 and TRBJ1-6, is ETGVTQSPTHLIKTRGQQVTLRCSSQSGHNTVSWYQQALGQGPQFIFQYYREEENGRGNFPPRFSGLQFPNYSSELNVNALELDDSALYLCASSPRQGDNSPLHFGNGTRLTVT.

The chain combines TRBV3-1 (or the pseudogene TRBV3-2) with TRBJ1-4, with TRBD1 matching 7 bases. The CDR3 contains 17 residues. The V gene's germline CDR1 is LGHDT and CDR2 YNNKEL (reference sequence). V lost 4 bases, J lost 6 bases, and 14 bases stayed unmatched. The CDR3 sequence: CASSPYTLTGIDEKLFF. DNA for the CDR3: TGTGCCAGCAGCCCTTACACACTGACAGGGATTGATGAAAAACTGTTTTTT.

The V call is TRBV7-3, the J call TRBJ2-1; 10 bases fit TRBD2. This CDR3 has 16 residues. Trimming took 5 bases from V and 7 from J; bases not matched to a gene: 11. In germline, CDR1 is SGHTA, CDR2 FQGTGA. The DNA of the CDR3 is TGTGCCAGCAGCCCCTTTGTAGCGGGGGGCTTAAATGAGCAGTTCTTC. It is translated as CASSPFVAGGLNEQFF.

Details on this clone: Compared with germline, one end of the junction differs, possibly owing to a read error. The chain links TRBV3-1 (or the pseudogene TRBV3-2) to TRBJ1-1; no reliable D call. Germline V gene sequence: CDR1 LGHDT, CDR2 YNNKEL (reference sequence). This CDR3 has 13 residues. The chain's CDR3 is CASSQTWNTEAFF. The DNA for the CDR3 is TGTGCCAGCAGCCAGACATGGAACACTGAAGCCTTCTTT.

This clone was counted once. V and J are TRBV13 and TRBJ1-2; unclear D gene. CDR3 length: 12 amino acids. Germline V gives CDR1 PRHDT, CDR2 FYEKMQ (reference sequence). Trimming took off 1 base at V and 8 bases at J, with 8 bases between the two ends. CDR3 nucleotides: TGTGCCAGCAGCTTAGCGTGGGCGGGCTACACCTTC. Encoded protein: CASSLAWAGYTF.

The chain has TRBV7-2 and TRBJ2-5; 10 bases match TRBD2. Germline loops: CDR1 SGHTA, CDR2 FQGNSA. The CDR3 is 19 amino acids. Trimming at V came to 3 bases and at J to 2 bases, leaving 15 bases not matched to a gene. The CDR3 coding sequence is TGTGCCAGCAGCTTGGCCTTCGCGTTTACTAGCGGGGCGCAAGAGACCCAGTACTTC. Translating it yields CASSLAFAFTSGAQETQYF.

This clone was recorded once. J is TRBJ1-1 and V is TRBV10-2; D is unresolved. Looked up from germline, CDR1 is WSHSY and CDR2 is SAAADI. This CDR3 spans 11 amino acids. The V and J ends lost 8 bases and 6 bases respectively, with 10 bases between them. CDR3 amino acids: CASRREAEAFF. CDR3 DNA: TGCGCCAGCCGGAGGGAAGCTGAAGCTTTCTTT.

The chain combines TRBV18 with TRBJ2-2; TRBD1 might be the D (6 bases). The CDR3 consists of 16 residues. The germline V gene encodes CDR1 KGHSH and CDR2 LQKENI. Trimming pared 6 bases from V and 0 bases from J, leaving 14 bases between. This CDR3 reads CASSRRQVSNTGELFF. CDR3 nucleotide sequence: TGTGCCAGCTCGCGCAGACAGGTCTCGAACACCGGGGAGCTGTTTTTT.

The chain recombines TRBV30 with TRBJ2-7; a weak D match, TRBD1 (5 bases). The CDR3 totals 13 residues. V lost 1 base, J lost 4 bases, and 11 bases lay in between. Germline values: CDR1 GTSNPN, CDR2 SVGIG (reference sequence). The chain's CDR3 is CAWSGQLGYEQYF. The CDR3 DNA follows: TGTGCCTGGAGTGGACAGTTAGGTTACGAGCAGTACTTC.

CDR3 region: CASSQQGQNTEAFF. Here the CDR3 DNA reads TGCGCCAGCAGCCAGCAGGGCCAGAACACTGAAGCTTTCTTT. J is TRBJ1-1 and V is TRBV5-1, with D maybe TRBD1 (5 bases). Trimming left V 4 bases short and J 1 base short, with 11 bases between. Germline loops: CDR1 SGHRS, CDR2 YFSETQ. CDR3 length: 14 residues.

V is TRBV24-1 and J is TRBJ2-1; 8 positions match TRBD1. The CDR3 consists of 18 residues. Germline CDR1 is KGHDR and CDR2 is SFDVKD. After removal of 1 base from V and 6 bases from J, the junction contained 13 bases not matched to a gene. The chain's CDR3 is CATSDFGQGTRNGNEQFF. Written as DNA, the CDR3 is TGTGCCACCAGTGATTTCGGACAGGGTACGAGAAACGGCAATGAGCAGTTCTTC.

V gene TRBV29-1 combines with J gene TRBJ2-7, with 9 nucleotides matching TRBD1. V was clipped by 6 bases and J by 7 bases; unmatched bases: 16. The CDR3 loop spans 15 amino acids. Germline V gene sequence: CDR1 SQVTM, CDR2 ANQGSEA. The CDR3 protein is CSVETPRQGVGEQYF. In DNA form, the CDR3 reads TGCAGCGTCGAGACGCCGCGACAGGGGGTGGGGGAGCAGTACTTC.

This chain joins TRBV5-1 and TRBJ2-1; 8 positions agree with TRBD1. CDR3 length equals 15 residues. CDR1 is SGHRS, CDR2 YFSETQ, per germline. V dropped 4 bases and J dropped 8; count of bases not matched to a gene: 11. The CDR3 is CASSPGTGFRDEQFF. The CDR3 DNA sequence: TGCGCCAGCAGCCCCGGGACAGGCTTTCGGGATGAGCAGTTCTTC.

The chain uses TRBV13 and TRBJ2-3, with 11 bases aligning to TRBD2. V lost 3 bases and J lost 0; bases outside the gene matches: 5. CDR3 length: 17 amino acids. The germline V gene encodes CDR1 PRHDT and CDR2 FYEKMQ (reference sequence). Here the CDR3 DNA reads TGTGCCAGCAGCTTTGCTAGCGGGGGGTCTAGCACAGATACGCAGTATTTT. Translating it yields CASSFASGGSSTDTQYF.

This chain uses TRBV5-4 with TRBJ2-5; 10 positions match TRBD2. Germline CDR1 is SGHNT and CDR2 is YYREEE (reference sequence). J was trimmed by 4 bases and V by 3 bases; bases with no gene match: 12. CDR3 length: 17 amino acids. The CDR3 DNA is TGTGCCAGCAGCTCACCGATGCCCGGGACTAGCGTAGAGACCCAGTACTTC. This translates into CASSSPMPGTSVETQYF.